The source of this T cell receptor (beta chain) is a study of OX40 agonist ivuxolimab in advanced cancers. Comments on this clone: Antigen specificity is unknown.

Using immunoSEQ multiplex PCR, the repertoire was profiled, and TCRdb retains in-frame clones only, with some absent. Of roughly 80,000 clones in the sample, roughly nine tenths were seen once. Study outcomes and limitations: Both blood CD4+ and CD8+ T cells showed clonal growth by week 6 at 0.1 to 3.0 mg/kg. Some of the lowest clonal expansion was seen in partial responders at 0.1-3.0 mg/kg.

This clonotype was obtained from an adult with an advanced solid tumor such as melanoma, head and neck, liver or kidney cancer. The sequenced sample was CD4+ or CD8+ T cells sorted from blood, obtained in a trial of the OX40 agonist ivuxolimab.

CDR3 nucleotides: TGTGCCAGCGGAAGCGGGGTTAGCACAGATACGCAGTATTTT. This sequence encodes CASGSGVSTDTQYF. The rearrangement links TRBV2 to TRBJ2-3, with 7 bases aligning to TRBD2. J lost 0 bases, V lost 8 bases, and 5 bases had no gene match. Per the germline V gene, CDR1 is SNHLY and CDR2 is FYNNEI. The CDR3 sequence is 14 residues long.